The 5 T cell receptor beta chains below all came from one sample that was sequenced in a study of post-analysis software for immune sequencing data. These TCRs' antigens remain unknown. Prepared libraries of TCR beta cDNA carried unique molecular identifiers. TCRdb independently ran MiXCR on the PCR reads; one entry per CDR3 protein. The sample yields roughly 800,000 distinct CDR3 sequences, approximately 53% seen once. Study-wide points: A few TRBV segments appeared more often in patients than in controls, and TRBV5-6, TRBV5-1 and TRBV20-1 were among these.

The sample comprised blood. The receptors originated from a girl between 5 and 17 years old with multiple sclerosis.

The chain links TRBV10-3 to TRBJ1-2; 10 bases align to TRBD1. V gave up 0 bases and J gave up 6 bases; unmatched junction bases: 7. This CDR3 has 16 amino acids. The germline CDR1 and CDR2 sequences are ENHRY and SYGVKD. The CDR3 nucleotides read TGTGCCATCAGTGAGTCCCGGGGACAGGGGAATCATGGCTACACCTTC. This codes for CAISESRGQGNHGYTF.

The rearrangement uses TRBV20-1 and TRBJ2-7; TRBD2 matches at 7 bases. Trimming took 8 bases from V and 5 from J; bases not matched to a gene: 15. Germline CDR1 is DFQATT and CDR2 is SNEGSKA (reference sequence). This CDR3 has 14 residues. In DNA form, the CDR3 reads TGCAGTACCAAAACCCCGGGACTACGGGACGAGCAGTACTTC. Its protein is CSTKTPGLRDEQYF.

The chain combines TRBV7-2 with TRBJ2-1; TRBD2 agrees at 7 bases. V lost 5 bases to trimming and J lost 0 bases; unmatched junction nucleotides: 10. The length of the CDR3 is 17 residues. CDR1 and CDR2 from the germline V gene are SGHTA and FQGNSA. CDR3 residues: CASSLFLGGSSYNEQFF. In DNA, the CDR3 is TGTGCCAGCAGCCTCTTTCTCGGCGGGAGCTCCTACAATGAGCAGTTCTTC.

The chain recombines TRBV15 with TRBJ2-3; TRBD2 might be the D (6 bases). Per germline, CDR1 LNHNV and CDR2 YYDKDF (reference sequence). The CDR3 runs to 16 residues. V was cut by 1 base and J by 4 bases, with 15 bases left in between. The CDR3, as DNA: TGTGCCACCAGCAGAGGAAATAGCGGAGCCCCAGATACGCAGTATTTT. This gives the protein CATSRGNSGAPDTQYF.

This clonotype showed up just a few times. The chain employs TRBV5-1 and TRBJ2-1; 9 nucleotides line up with TRBD1. Germline V gene sequence: CDR1 SGHRS, CDR2 YFSETQ. V was clipped by 3 bases and J by 2 bases; unmatched bases: 12. CDR3 length: 18 amino acids. The CDR3 sequence is CASSWALETGGPYNEQFF. CDR3 in DNA: TGCGCCAGCAGCTGGGCTTTGGAGACAGGGGGTCCCTACAATGAGCAGTTCTTC.